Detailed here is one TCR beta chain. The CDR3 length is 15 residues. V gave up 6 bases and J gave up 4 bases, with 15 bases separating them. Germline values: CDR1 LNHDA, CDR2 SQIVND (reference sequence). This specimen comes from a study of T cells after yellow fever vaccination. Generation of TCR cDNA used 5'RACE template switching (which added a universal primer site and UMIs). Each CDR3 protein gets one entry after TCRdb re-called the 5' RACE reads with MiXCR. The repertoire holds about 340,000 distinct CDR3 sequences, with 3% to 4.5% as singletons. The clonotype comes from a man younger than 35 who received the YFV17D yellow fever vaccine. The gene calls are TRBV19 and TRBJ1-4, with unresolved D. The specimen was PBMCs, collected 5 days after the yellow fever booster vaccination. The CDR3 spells CASSYGGFNNEKLFF. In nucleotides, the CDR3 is TGTGCCAGTAGCTATGGAGGGTTCAATAATGAAAAACTGTTTTTT.